The 26 T cell receptor beta chains in this list originate from one sample, sequenced in a study of blood T cell repertoires in COVID-19. Clones were read by immunoSEQ multiplex PCR, and TCRdb kept only the in-frame ones, dropping some. The repertoire includes more than 450,000 clones, roughly 90% of them detected once, and about 0.7% sits in the top ten. The sample comprised PBMCs or T cells enriched from blood (not recorded which). The receptors were sampled from a woman aged 18-30 years who had recovered from COVID-19.

The chain recombines TRBV6-2 or TRBV6-3 with TRBJ1-2; no clear D. The germline V gene has CDR1 MNHEY and CDR2 SVGEGT. Deletions cut 2 bases from V and 5 bases from J, with 12 bases between. CDR3 length equals 14 residues. This CDR3 reads CASSYLRALYGYTF. The DNA of the CDR3 is TGTGCCAGCAGTTACCTTCGCGCATTATATGGCTACACCTTC.

This chain connects TRBV29-1 to TRBJ2-3; 7 nucleotides align to TRBD2. Per the germline V gene, CDR1 is SQVTM and CDR2 is ANQGSEA. Losses at the gene ends were 4 bases for V and 3 bases for J; bases not matched to a gene: 7. The CDR3 length is 14 residues. CDR3 in DNA: TGCAGCGTTGGGGGGGGATGGGCGACAGATACGCAGTATTTT. Protein: CSVGGGWATDTQYF.

The V and J genes are TRBV6-5 and TRBJ1-3, with D hard to call. This CDR3 spans 14 amino acids. CDR1 is MNHEY, CDR2 SVGAGI, per germline. V shed 2 bases and J shed 1 base, with 6 bases lying between them. The CDR3 spells CASSYTDSGNTIYF. In DNA, the CDR3 is TGTGCCAGCAGTTACACTGATTCTGGAAACACCATATATTTT.

The chain uses TRBV19 and TRBJ2-5, with 10 bases aligning to TRBD1. The CDR3 loop spans 15 amino acids. The V segment lost 8 bases and the J segment 0 bases; nucleotides outside the gene matches: 6. CDR1 LNHDA and CDR2 SQIVND come from the germline V gene (reference sequence). In nucleotides, the CDR3 is TGTGCCAGTCGCGGACAGGGGGACGACCAAGAGACCCAGTACTTC. This translates into CASRGQGDDQETQYF.

The rearrangement joins TRBV5-1 to TRBJ1-2; D is possibly TRBD1 (6 bases). Trimming removed 0 bases from V and 6 bases from J, with 12 bases in between. The CDR3 is 14 amino acids. Germline V gene lookup returns CDR1 SGHRS and CDR2 YFSETQ. CDR3 region: CASSLESRGDGYTF. CDR3 DNA: TGCGCCAGCAGCTTGGAGAGCAGGGGTGATGGCTACACCTTC.

V is TRBV7-2 and J is TRBJ2-3; a weak D match, TRBD2 (6 bases). The CDR3 runs 14 residues. In germline, CDR1 is SGHTA, CDR2 FQGNSA. Trimming pared 5 bases from V and 5 bases from J, leaving 14 bases between. CDR3 DNA: TGTGCCAGCAGCCCCGGATCGCGGGAAGATACGCAGTATTTT. The encoded protein is CASSPGSREDTQYF.

The chain carries TRBV6-1 and TRBJ1-2; D possibly corresponds to TRBD1 (5 bases). The CDR3 runs 15 residues. Germline V gene data show CDR1 as MNHNS and CDR2 as SASEGT. Trimming removed 2 bases from V and 4 bases from J, with 14 bases in between. For the CDR3, the DNA is TGTGCCAGCAGTGAATTCGGCAGGGCCTCCTATGGCTACACCTTC. Its protein is CASSEFGRASYGYTF.

This rearrangement joins TRBV10-2 to TRBJ2-7; 8 positions match TRBD2. J gave up 2 bases and V 2 bases, and 5 bases lay outside the gene matches. This CDR3 contains 15 residues. In germline, CDR1 is WSHSY, CDR2 SAAADI. DNA for the CDR3: TGCGCCAGCAGTGAGAGTCAAGCGGGGGCCTACGAGCAGTACTTC. It yields the protein CASSESQAGAYEQYF.

The chain has TRBV6-5 and TRBJ2-6; D ambiguous. The V gene lost 7 bases and the J gene lost 0 bases, with 10 bases spanning the gap. This CDR3 has 15 amino acids. Germline CDR1 MNHEY, CDR2 SVGAGI. The CDR3 DNA reads as TGTGCCAGCACCGCACAGTTCTCTGGGGCCAACGTCCTGACTTTC. As protein: CASTAQFSGANVLTF.

The chain joins TRBV30 to TRBJ2-7, with TRBD1 matching 8 bases. J gave up 3 bases and V 4 bases, and 5 bases lay outside the gene matches. This CDR3 has 13 residues. Germline CDR1 GTSNPN, CDR2 SVGIG (reference sequence). CDR3 amino acids: CAWTRTGLYEQYF. The CDR3 DNA reads TGTGCCTGGACTCGGACAGGGCTCTACGAGCAGTACTTC.

A single count supports this clone. V usage is TRBV30 and J usage is TRBJ1-2, with no clear D. V shed 1 base and J shed 0 bases, with 6 bases lying between them. Germline values: CDR1 GTSNPN, CDR2 SVGIG (reference sequence). The CDR3 covers 13 residues. The CDR3 region is CAWSGGANYGYTF. The CDR3 nucleotides are TGTGCCTGGAGTGGGGGAGCTAACTATGGCTACACCTTC.

Worth noting for this clone: Other nucleotide sequences in the sample specify the same CDR3. The chain employs TRBV3-1 (or the pseudogene TRBV3-2) and TRBJ1-2; D unclear. V was pared by 2 bases and J by 0 bases, with 4 bases between. This CDR3 region has 13 residues. Germline CDR1 and CDR2: LGHDT and YNNKEL (reference sequence). Here the CDR3 reads CASSQTANYGYTF. The CDR3 coding sequence is TGTGCCAGCAGCCAAACAGCTAACTATGGCTACACCTTC.

DNA of the CDR3: TGTGCCAGCAGGGACGACGCGGGGCAGCCCGGGGTCACTGAAGCTTTCTTT. It encodes CASRDDAGQPGVTEAFF. V is TRBV2 and J is TRBJ1-1; tentatively, D is TRBD1 (5 bases). The CDR3 covers 17 residues. Germline V gene sequence: CDR1 SNHLY, CDR2 FYNNEI. V lost 6 bases, J lost 4 bases, and 24 bases lay in between.

The V gene is TRBV7-9, the J gene TRBJ1-2, with 8 nucleotides matching TRBD1. In germline, CDR1 is SEHNR, CDR2 FQNEAQ (reference sequence). CDR3 size: 15 residues. With 1 base clipped from V and 7 bases from J, the junction kept 8 bases outside the gene matches. In DNA form, the CDR3 reads TGTGCCAGCAGCTTAGTAGACAGGGGATCAGGTGGCTACACCTTC. Its protein product is CASSLVDRGSGGYTF.

J is TRBJ2-2 and V is TRBV5-1, with 9 positions matching TRBD1. CDR3 length: 16 amino acids. Losses at the gene ends were 4 bases for V and 5 bases for J; bases not matched to a gene: 9. Germline V gene data show CDR1 as SGHRS and CDR2 as YFSETQ. This CDR3 is CASSATGGFGTGELFF. The DNA for the CDR3 is TGCGCCAGCAGCGCCACAGGGGGCTTTGGAACCGGGGAGCTGTTTTTT.

This sequence joins TRBV5-6 and TRBJ1-2; D not certain. Germline V lookup: CDR1 SGHDT, CDR2 YYEEEE. The V end lost 0 bases, the J end lost 9 bases, and 12 bases lay between the germline ends. This CDR3 is 13 amino acids long. The CDR3 loop reads CASSLVSQDSYTF. Here the CDR3 DNA reads TGTGCCAGCAGCTTGGTCTCTCAGGATAGCTACACCTTC.

The chain carries TRBV28 and TRBJ1-2; no clear D. Germline CDR1 and CDR2: MDHEN and SYDVKM. V lost 4 bases and J lost 9, with 15 bases in between. CDR3 size: 13 residues. The CDR3 loop reads CASSSPEVGRYTF. CDR3 coding DNA: TGTGCCAGCAGTTCTCCCGAGGTTGGTCGCTACACCTTC.

The V and J genes are TRBV5-6 and TRBJ2-1; 14 nucleotides align to TRBD2. The V gene's germline CDR1 is SGHDT and CDR2 YYEEEE. The CDR3 sequence is 16 residues long. The junction had 10 bases not matched to a gene; V was cut back by 4 bases and J by 10 bases. The CDR3 DNA reads as TGTGCCAGCAGCCGGATTGGGACTAGCGGGGGCGGAGAGCAGTTCTTC. Residues: CASSRIGTSGGGEQFF.

The chain joins TRBV30 to TRBJ2-1, with D perhaps matching TRBD2 (6 bases). From germline, CDR1 is GTSNPN and CDR2 SVGIG (reference sequence). The CDR3 covers 17 residues. V lost 3 bases and J 0 bases, leaving 18 bases between the germline ends. CDR3 bases: TGTGCCTGGAGATTGCGGGGTGGATTCAGCTCCTACAATGAGCAGTTCTTC. It specifies CAWRLRGGFSSYNEQFF.

The rearrangement links TRBV3-1 (or the pseudogene TRBV3-2) to TRBJ1-2, with 8 bases aligning to TRBD1. The CDR3 is 20 residues long. V trimming: 4 bases; J trimming: 3 bases; junction bases outside the gene matches: 22. CDR1 and CDR2 from the germline V gene are LGHDT and YNNKEL (reference sequence). CDR3 coding DNA: TGTGCCAGCAGCCCATGGGAGGGGAGGGCAGGGGGCGATAAAGACTATGGCTACACCTTC. It yields the protein CASSPWEGRAGGDKDYGYTF.

The chain joins TRBV9 to TRBJ1-4, with 8 positions matching TRBD1. CDR1 is SGDLS and CDR2 is YYNGEE in the germline V gene. The CDR3 covers 13 residues. The V gene end was trimmed by 3 bases and the J gene end by 13 bases; junction bases not matched to a gene: 8. The CDR3 protein is CASSGGQGGRLFF. The DNA for the CDR3 is TGTGCCAGCAGCGGCGGACAGGGAGGCAGACTGTTTTTT.

Here the CDR3 DNA reads TGCGCCAGCAGCGCAGGAATTTTATCCGCCGGGGAGCTGTTTTTT. Its protein is CASSAGILSAGELFF. The chain links TRBV5-1 to TRBJ2-2; D ambiguous. Germline lookup yields CDR1 SGHRS and CDR2 YFSETQ. CDR3 length: 15 residues. V gave up 4 bases and J gave up 6 bases, with 16 bases separating them.

The rearrangement joins TRBV29-1 to TRBJ1-2; D is unresolved. The CDR3 is made up of 14 amino acids. CDR1 SQVTM and CDR2 ANQGSEA come from the germline V gene. V was shortened by 2 bases and J by 7 bases, with 17 bases between the two germline ends. CDR3 loop: CSVELGDHDGGYTF. CDR3 DNA: TGCAGCGTTGAACTCGGGGATCACGACGGTGGCTACACCTTC. Variable domain in full (rest from reference TRBV29-1 and TRBJ1-2): SAVISQKPSRDICQRGTSLTIQCQVDSQVTMMFWYRQQPGQSLTLIATANQGSEATYESGFVIDKFPISRPNLTFSTLTVSNMSPEDSSIYLCSVELGDHDGGYTFGSGTRLTVV.

This rearrangement joins TRBV5-1 to TRBJ2-2; D gene uncertain. V gave up 0 bases and J gave up 7 bases, with 7 bases separating them. The CDR3 spans 13 residues. Germline V gene lookup returns CDR1 SGHRS and CDR2 YFSETQ. DNA of the CDR3: TGCGCCAGCAGCTTGGACTATAACGGGGAGCTGTTTTTT. The encoded protein is CASSLDYNGELFF.

V usage is TRBV23-1 and J usage is TRBJ2-2, with 7 bases identical to TRBD1. TRBV23-1 is marked as an open reading frame, function uncertain. The CDR3 covers 23 residues. Unmatched junction bases numbered 28, after V lost 0 bases and J lost 6 bases. The CDR3 sequence is CASSQSDRDAQRTTRERSGELFF. The CDR3 DNA reads TGCGCCAGCAGTCAATCCGACAGGGACGCGCAGCGGACCACCAGGGAGAGGTCCGGGGAGCTGTTTTTT.

V gene TRBV6-5 combines with J gene TRBJ2-7, with a weak D call TRBD2 (5 bases). V lost 5 bases and J 2 bases, leaving 13 bases between the germline ends. Germline V gives CDR1 MNHEY, CDR2 SVGAGI. CDR3 length: 14 amino acids. The chain's CDR3 is CASSQRRGPYEQYF. The CDR3 DNA reads TGTGCCAGCAGTCAACGTCGGGGTCCCTACGAGCAGTACTTC.